These 8 T cell receptor beta chains were sequenced from one sample in a study of blood T cell repertoires in COVID-19. Profiling relied on immunoSEQ multiplex PCR, and the TCRdb table lists in-frame clones only, not all of them. Of some 310,000 clones in the sample, almost 90% were seen once. The sample taken for sequencing was peripheral blood. The receptors come from a woman aged 25 to 39 with COVID-19, enrolled during active disease.

The chain employs TRBV5-6 and TRBJ2-1; 7 bases align to TRBD1. J lost 5 bases, V lost 4 bases, and 3 bases had no gene match. Germline CDR1 is SGHDT and CDR2 is YYEEEE. The CDR3 is made up of 13 amino acids. CDR3 sequence reads: CASSLDRDNEQFF. CDR3 DNA: TGTGCCAGCAGCCTCGACAGGGACAATGAGCAGTTCTTC.

This rearrangement joins TRBV5-4 to TRBJ2-3; 11 positions agree with TRBD2. Germline lookup yields CDR1 SGHNT and CDR2 YYREEE (reference sequence). This CDR3 is 17 amino acids long. After removal of 4 bases from V and 2 bases from J, the junction contained 9 bases not matched to a gene. This chain's CDR3 is CASSAMLAGGYTDTQYF. For the CDR3, the DNA is TGTGCCAGCAGCGCGATGCTAGCGGGAGGCTACACAGATACGCAGTATTTT.

The chain links TRBV6-1 to TRBJ1-2; D is ambiguous. The length of the CDR3 is 15 residues. The V gene's germline CDR1 is MNHNS and CDR2 SASEGT. Between the trimmed V and J ends, which lost 2 bases and 4 bases, there was a span of 14 bases. CDR3 DNA sequence: TGTGCCAGCAGTGAAACGTCAGAGGCTTTCTATGGCTACACCTTC. As protein: CASSETSEAFYGYTF.

The chain links TRBV27 to TRBJ1-4, with D tentatively TRBD1 (6 bases). CDR1 is MNHEY and CDR2 is SMNVEV in the germline V gene (reference sequence). Between the trimmed V and J ends, which lost 0 bases and 6 bases, there was a span of 14 bases. The CDR3 has 16 residues. This chain's CDR3 is CASSLSTGGRDEKLFF. CDR3 bases: TGTGCCAGCAGTTTATCGACGGGGGGCAGAGATGAAAAACTGTTTTTT.

This clone appeared once. The genes are TRBV10-1 and TRBJ2-3; 14 nucleotides align to TRBD2. J was trimmed by 4 bases and V by 2 bases; bases with no gene match: 11. The CDR3 has 19 residues. CDR1 WNHNN and CDR2 SYGVQD come from the germline V gene (reference sequence). CDR3 sequence reads: CASSEEQGGTSGSADTQYF. The CDR3 DNA sequence: TGCGCCAGCAGTGAGGAACAGGGGGGGACTAGCGGGAGTGCAGATACGCAGTATTTT.

This rearrangement joins TRBV3-1 (or the pseudogene TRBV3-2) to TRBJ2-7, with a tentative D call TRBD2 (5 bases). Germline V gene sequence: CDR1 LGHDT, CDR2 YNNKEL (reference sequence). The CDR3 is 16 amino acids. Trimming removed 4 bases at V and 0 bases at J, with 16 bases between. The CDR3 spells CASSPVALTSSYEQYF. DNA of the CDR3: TGTGCCAGCAGCCCGGTAGCGTTAACGAGCTCCTACGAGCAGTACTTC.

This chain uses TRBV19 with TRBJ2-1, with D possibly TRBD2 on 6 matching bases. With 6 bases removed from V and 3 bases from J, the gap between germline ends came to 9 bases. Looked up from germline, CDR1 is LNHDA and CDR2 is SQIVND (reference sequence). The length of the CDR3 is 13 residues. The CDR3 reads CASSAGSYNEQFF. The DNA of the CDR3 is TGTGCCAGTAGCGCGGGAAGCTACAATGAGCAGTTCTTC.

The chain is built from TRBV5-1 and TRBJ2-4; TRBD1 matches at 7 bases. V lost 4 bases, J lost 8 bases, and 9 bases stayed unmatched. Germline assignment: CDR1 SGHRS and CDR2 YFSETQ. This CDR3 is built from 14 residues. CDR3 DNA sequence: TGCGCCAGCAGCCTAGACAGGGATGGAGACATTCAGTACTTC. The encoded protein is CASSLDRDGDIQYF.